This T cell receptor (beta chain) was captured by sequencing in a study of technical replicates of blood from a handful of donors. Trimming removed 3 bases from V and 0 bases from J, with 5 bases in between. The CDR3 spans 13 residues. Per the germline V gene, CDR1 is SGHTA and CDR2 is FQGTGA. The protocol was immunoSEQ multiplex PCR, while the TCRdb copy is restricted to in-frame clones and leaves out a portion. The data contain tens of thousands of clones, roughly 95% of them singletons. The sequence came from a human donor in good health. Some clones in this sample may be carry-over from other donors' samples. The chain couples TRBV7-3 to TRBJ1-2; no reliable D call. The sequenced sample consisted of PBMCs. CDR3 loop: CASSFGPNYGYTF. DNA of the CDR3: TGTGCCAGCAGCTTTGGGCCTAACTATGGCTACACCTTC.